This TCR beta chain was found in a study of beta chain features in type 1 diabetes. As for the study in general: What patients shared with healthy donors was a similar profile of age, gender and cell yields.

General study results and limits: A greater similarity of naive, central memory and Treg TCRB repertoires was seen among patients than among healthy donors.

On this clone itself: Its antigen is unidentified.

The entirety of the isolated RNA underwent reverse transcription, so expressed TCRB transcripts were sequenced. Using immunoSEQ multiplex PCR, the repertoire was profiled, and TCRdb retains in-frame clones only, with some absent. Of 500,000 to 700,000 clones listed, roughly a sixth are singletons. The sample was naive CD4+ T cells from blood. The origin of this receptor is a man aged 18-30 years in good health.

The CDR3 loop is CASGRLAGKYEQYF. The CDR3 nucleotides read TGTGCCAGCGGGCGGCTAGCGGGGAAGTACGAGCAGTACTTC. V usage is TRBV2 and J usage is TRBJ2-5, with 9 positions matching TRBD2. With the DNA end fitting TRBJ2-7 better, the J assignment may be wrong. The CDR3 extends over 14 amino acids. Germline loops: CDR1 SNHLY, CDR2 FYNNEI.